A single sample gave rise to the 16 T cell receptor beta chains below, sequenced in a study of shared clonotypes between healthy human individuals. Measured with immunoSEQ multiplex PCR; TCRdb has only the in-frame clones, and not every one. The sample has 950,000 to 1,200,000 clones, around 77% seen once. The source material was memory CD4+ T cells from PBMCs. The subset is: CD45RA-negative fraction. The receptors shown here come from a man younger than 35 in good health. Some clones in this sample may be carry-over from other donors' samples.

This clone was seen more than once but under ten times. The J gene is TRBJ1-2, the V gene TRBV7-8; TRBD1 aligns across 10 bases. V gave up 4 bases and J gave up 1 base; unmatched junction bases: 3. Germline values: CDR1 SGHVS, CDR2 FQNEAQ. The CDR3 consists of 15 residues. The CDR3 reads CASSSRDRGNYGYTF. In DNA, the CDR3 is TGTGCCAGCAGCTCACGGGACAGGGGTAACTATGGCTACACCTTC. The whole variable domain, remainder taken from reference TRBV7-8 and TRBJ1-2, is GAGVSQSPRYKVAKRGQDVALRCDPISGHVSLFWYQQALGQGPEFLTYFQNEAQLDKSGLPSDRFFAERPEGSVSTLKIQRTQQEDSAVYLCASSSRDRGNYGYTFGSGTRLTVV.

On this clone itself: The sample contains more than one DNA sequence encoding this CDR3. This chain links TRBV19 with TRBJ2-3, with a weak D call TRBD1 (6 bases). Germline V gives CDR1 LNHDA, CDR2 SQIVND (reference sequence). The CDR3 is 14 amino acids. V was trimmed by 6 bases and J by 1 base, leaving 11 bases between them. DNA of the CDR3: TGTGCCAGTAGCCGGGACACACGCACAGATACGCAGTATTTT. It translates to CASSRDTRTDTQYF.

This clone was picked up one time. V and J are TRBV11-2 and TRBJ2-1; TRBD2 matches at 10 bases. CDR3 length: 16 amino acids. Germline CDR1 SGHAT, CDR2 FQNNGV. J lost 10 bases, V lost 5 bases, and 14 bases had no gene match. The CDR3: CASSLPSGSGPGEQFF. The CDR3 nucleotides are TGTGCCAGCAGCCTTCCTAGCGGGAGCGGACCTGGGGAGCAGTTCTTC.

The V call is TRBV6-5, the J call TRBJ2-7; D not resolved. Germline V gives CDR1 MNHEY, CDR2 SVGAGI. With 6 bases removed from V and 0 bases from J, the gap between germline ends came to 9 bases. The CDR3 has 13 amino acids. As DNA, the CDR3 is TGTGCCAGCAGAAGTCCCAGCTCCTACGAGCAGTACTTC. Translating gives CASRSPSSYEQYF.

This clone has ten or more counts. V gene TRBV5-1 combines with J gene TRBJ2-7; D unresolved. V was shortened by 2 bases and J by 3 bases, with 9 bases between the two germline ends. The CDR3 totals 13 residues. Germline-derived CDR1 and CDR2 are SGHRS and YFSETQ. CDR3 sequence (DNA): TGCGCCAGCAGCTTATTCTATCGCTACGAGCAGTACTTC. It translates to CASSLFYRYEQYF.

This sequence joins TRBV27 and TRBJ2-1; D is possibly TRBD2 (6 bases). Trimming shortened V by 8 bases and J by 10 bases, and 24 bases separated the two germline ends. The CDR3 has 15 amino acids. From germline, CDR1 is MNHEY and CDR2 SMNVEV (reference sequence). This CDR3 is CASYLNSGTPNEQFF. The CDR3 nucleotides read TGTGCCAGCTACTTAAATTCCGGGACTCCCAACGAGCAGTTCTTC.

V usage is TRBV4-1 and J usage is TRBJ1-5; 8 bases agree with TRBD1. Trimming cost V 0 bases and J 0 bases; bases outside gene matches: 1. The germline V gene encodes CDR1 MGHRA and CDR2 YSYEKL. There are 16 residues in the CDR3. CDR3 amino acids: CASSQETGVSNQPQHF. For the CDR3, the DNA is TGCGCCAGCAGCCAAGAGACAGGGGTTAGCAATCAGCCCCAGCATTTT.

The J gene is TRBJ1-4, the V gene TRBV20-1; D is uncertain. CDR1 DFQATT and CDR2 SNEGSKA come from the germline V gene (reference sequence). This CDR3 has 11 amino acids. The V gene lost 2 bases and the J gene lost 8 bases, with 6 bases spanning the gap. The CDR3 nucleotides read TGCAGTGCTAGAATAATAGAAAAACTGTTTTTT. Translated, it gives CSARIIEKLFF.

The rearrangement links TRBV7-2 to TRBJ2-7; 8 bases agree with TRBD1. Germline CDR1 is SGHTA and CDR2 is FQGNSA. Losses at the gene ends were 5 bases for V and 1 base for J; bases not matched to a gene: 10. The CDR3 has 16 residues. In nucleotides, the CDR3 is TGTGCCAGCAGCCTTCGATCCGGGACAGGATCCTACGAGCAGTACTTC. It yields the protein CASSLRSGTGSYEQYF.

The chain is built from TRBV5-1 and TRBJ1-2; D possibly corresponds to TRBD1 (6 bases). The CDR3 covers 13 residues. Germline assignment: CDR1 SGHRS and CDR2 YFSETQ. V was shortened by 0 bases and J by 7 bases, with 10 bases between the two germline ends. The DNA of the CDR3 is TGCGCCAGCAGCTTGGACAGGGAGGCTGGCTACACCTTC. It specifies CASSLDREAGYTF.

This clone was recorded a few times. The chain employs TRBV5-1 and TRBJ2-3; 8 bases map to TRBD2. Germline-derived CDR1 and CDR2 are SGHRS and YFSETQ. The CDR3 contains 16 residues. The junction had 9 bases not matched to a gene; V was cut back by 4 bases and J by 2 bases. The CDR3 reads CASSPPIAGITDTQYF. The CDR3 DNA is TGCGCCAGCAGCCCCCCCATAGCGGGAATCACAGATACGCAGTATTTT.

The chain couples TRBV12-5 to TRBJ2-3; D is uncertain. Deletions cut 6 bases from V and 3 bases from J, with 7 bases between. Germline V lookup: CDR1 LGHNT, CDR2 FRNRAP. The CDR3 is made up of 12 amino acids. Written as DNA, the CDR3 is TGTGCTAGTGGCCTGACGACAGATACGCAGTATTTT. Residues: CASGLTTDTQYF. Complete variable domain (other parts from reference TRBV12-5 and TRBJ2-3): DARVTQTPRHKVTEMGQEVTMRCQPILGHNTVFWYRQTMMQGLELLAYFRNRAPLDDSGMPKDRFSAEMPDATLATLKIQPSEPRDSAVYFCASGLTTDTQYFGPGTRLTVL.

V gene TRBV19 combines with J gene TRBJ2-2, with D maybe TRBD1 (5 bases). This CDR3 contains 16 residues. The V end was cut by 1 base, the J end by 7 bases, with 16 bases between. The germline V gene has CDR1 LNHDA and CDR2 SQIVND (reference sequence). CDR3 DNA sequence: TGTGCCAGTAGTATAGGTTCCAGGGCCGGTCACGGGGAGCTGTTTTTT. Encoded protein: CASSIGSRAGHGELFF.

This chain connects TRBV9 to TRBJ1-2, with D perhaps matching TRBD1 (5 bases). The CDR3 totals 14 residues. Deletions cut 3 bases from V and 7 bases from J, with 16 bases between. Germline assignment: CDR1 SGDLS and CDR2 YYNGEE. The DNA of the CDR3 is TGTGCCAGCAGCGACCCAAGGGGAGTGGGTGGCTACACCTTC. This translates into CASSDPRGVGGYTF.

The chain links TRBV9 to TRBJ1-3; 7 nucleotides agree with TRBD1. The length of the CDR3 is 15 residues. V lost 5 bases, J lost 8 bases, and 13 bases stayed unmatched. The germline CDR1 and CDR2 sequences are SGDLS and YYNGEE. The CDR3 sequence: CASRPQTGSRDTIYF. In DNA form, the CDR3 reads TGTGCCAGCAGACCCCAGACAGGGAGTCGAGACACCATATATTTT.

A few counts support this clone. CDR3 nucleotides: TGTGCCAGCAGGGCTTGGGGCGCCGGGACCAGCCTCGGCGAGCAGTACTTC. This gives the protein CASRAWGAGTSLGEQYF. V is TRBV5-6 and J is TRBJ2-7; D possibly matches TRBD1 or TRBD2 (5 bases each). Germline CDR1 is SGHDT and CDR2 is YYEEEE. Trimming stripped 5 bases from V and 6 bases from J, with 27 bases between. The CDR3 has 17 residues.